What follows are 14 T cell receptor beta chains derived from one specimen sequenced in a study of STAT5B mutations in CD4+ large granular lymphocyte leukemia. Assay used: immunoSEQ multiplex PCR; TCRdb lists only in-frame clones, some missing. The sample includes 30,000 to 35,000 clones, nearly 90% of them seen just once. The sequenced material came from CD4+ T cells from blood buffy coats. These receptors originate from a human donor in good health.

The V call is TRBV9, the J call TRBJ2-7, with 8 positions matching TRBD1. The V gene's germline CDR1 is SGDLS and CDR2 YYNGEE. The ends lost 0 bases at V and 6 bases at J; junction bases unmatched: 2. This CDR3 is built from 13 residues. The CDR3 loop is CASSVGGQGEQYF. CDR3 bases: TGTGCCAGCAGCGTAGGCGGACAGGGCGAGCAGTACTTC.

This chain connects TRBV6-1 to TRBJ1-1; 8 bases align to TRBD1. J was trimmed by 5 bases and V by 4 bases; bases with no gene match: 9. The CDR3 is 15 amino acids. Germline CDR1 MNHNS, CDR2 SASEGT. The CDR3 nucleotides are TGTGCCAGCAGTGTACACGGACAGGGTGGGACTGAAGCTTTCTTT. Its protein product is CASSVHGQGGTEAFF.

This chain joins TRBV2 and TRBJ1-3; no definite D call. CDR1 and CDR2 (germline): SNHLY, FYNNEI. The V end was cut by 8 bases, the J end by 0 bases, with 17 bases between. The CDR3 is 16 amino acids. Here the CDR3 DNA reads TGTGCCAGCGGCCGCCTCCGGCCCCACTCTGGAAACACCATATATTTT. Protein: CASGRLRPHSGNTIYF. The full variable domain, rest sourced from reference TRBV2 and TRBJ1-3, is EPEVTQTPSHQVTQMGQEVILRCVPISNHLYFYWYRQILGQKVEFLVSFYNNEISEKSEIFDDQFSVERPDGSNFTLKIRSTKLEDSAMYFCASGRLRPHSGNTIYFGEGSWLTVV.

This clone occurred once. The chain is built from TRBV12-2 and TRBJ1-3. TRBV12-2 is a known pseudogene. There are 15 residues in the CDR3. CDR3 nucleotides: TGTGCAAGTCGCTTAGCTCCGGGACCGGGGAGGACCATATATTTT. The encoded protein is CASRLAPGPGRTIYF.

The V call is TRBV29-1, the J call TRBJ2-3, with TRBD2 matching 13 bases. The CDR3 spans 15 residues. Germline V gives CDR1 SQVTM, CDR2 ANQGSEA. After removal of 7 bases from V and 5 bases from J, the junction contained 9 bases not matched to a gene. CDR3 residues: CSGLMGLAGRDTQYF. CDR3 nucleotide sequence: TGCAGCGGCCTTATGGGACTAGCGGGACGAGATACGCAGTATTTT.

The chain links TRBV7-2 to TRBJ2-1, with TRBD1 matching 10 bases. This CDR3 contains 15 residues. Germline CDR1 is SGHTA and CDR2 is FQGNSA. With V trimmed by 6 bases and J by 9 bases, 11 bases remained unmatched. The CDR3 region is CASRTTTGGEGEQFF. Written as DNA, the CDR3 is TGTGCCAGCAGAACTACGACAGGGGGCGAGGGTGAGCAGTTCTTC.

This chain links TRBV11-3 with TRBJ2-1; D possibly corresponds to TRBD1 (5 bases). The CDR3 has 18 residues. V shed 5 bases and J shed 5 bases, with 25 bases lying between them. CDR1 and CDR2 from the germline V gene are SGHNT and YENEEA. CDR3 DNA: TGTGCCAGCAGCCACGGCCCCCGACAGCCCCGACTGGACAATGAGCAGTTCTTC. Amino acids: CASSHGPRQPRLDNEQFF. Variable domain in full (rest from reference TRBV11-3 and TRBJ2-1): EAGVVQSPRYKIIEKKQPVAFWCNPISGHNTLYWYLQNLGQGPELLIRYENEEAVDDSQLPKDRFSAERLKGVDSTLKIQPAELGDSAVYLCASSHGPRQPRLDNEQFFGPGTRLTVL.

The J gene is TRBJ2-1, the V gene TRBV6-1, with D tentatively TRBD2 (6 bases). This CDR3 comprises 14 residues. Germline CDR1 and CDR2: MNHNS and SASEGT. Trimming stripped 7 bases from V and 10 bases from J, with 20 bases between. The CDR3 here is CASTSRGTVTEQFF. Written as DNA, the CDR3 is TGTGCCAGCACCAGTCGGGGGACGGTAACGGAGCAGTTCTTC.

As to this clone: The same CDR3 arises from other DNA sequences in this sample as well. The rearrangement uses TRBV19 and TRBJ1-1; 11 nucleotides line up with TRBD1. CDR1 is LNHDA, CDR2 SQIVND, per germline (reference sequence). CDR3 length: 14 residues. J was trimmed by 8 bases and V by 2 bases; bases with no gene match: 4. The CDR3 bases are TGTGCCAGTAGTATATCAGGACAGGGGGCCGAAGCTTTCTTT. Residues: CASSISGQGAEAFF. Full variable domain (rest looked up from reference TRBV19 and TRBJ1-1): DGGITQSPKYLFRKEGQNVTLSCEQNLNHDAMYWYRQDPGQGLRLIYYSQIVNDFQKGDIAEGYSVSREKKESFPLTVTSAQKNPTAFYLCASSISGQGAEAFFGQGTRLTVV.

This clone was recorded only once. The chain links TRBV11-2 to TRBJ2-1; perhaps TRBD1 as D (6 bases). Trimming removed 1 base at V and 4 bases at J, with 8 bases between. The germline gives CDR1 SGHAT, CDR2 FQNNGV. The CDR3 is 14 residues long. In DNA form, the CDR3 reads TGTGCCAGCAGCTTAGCAGGGACATACAATGAGCAGTTCTTC. Translated, it gives CASSLAGTYNEQFF. Using reference TRBV11-2 and TRBJ2-1 for the parts outside the CDR3, the full variable domain is EAGVAQSPRYKIIEKRQSVAFWCNPISGHATLYWYQQILGQGPKLLIQFQNNGVVDDSQLPKDRFSAERLKGVDSTLKIQPAKLEDSAVYLCASSLAGTYNEQFFGPGTRLTVL.

The chain has TRBV7-8 and TRBJ1-3; D gene ambiguous. CDR1 is SGHVS and CDR2 is FQNEAQ in the germline V gene. The CDR3 runs to 15 residues. V lost 6 bases, J lost 0 bases, and 12 bases lay in between. The CDR3 protein is CASSPLPGSGNTIYF. CDR3 nucleotides: TGTGCCAGCAGTCCCCTTCCGGGCTCTGGAAACACCATATATTTT.

This chain joins TRBV5-1 and TRBJ2-2; D is unclear. V lost 0 bases and J 7 bases, leaving 7 bases between the germline ends. The length of the CDR3 is 13 residues. The germline V gene encodes CDR1 SGHRS and CDR2 YFSETQ. The CDR3 is CASSLEVIGELFF. The CDR3 DNA follows: TGCGCCAGCAGCTTGGAGGTAATCGGGGAGCTGTTTTTT.

J is TRBJ2-7 and V is TRBV28; TRBD2 matches at 9 bases. V shed 6 bases, J shed 5 bases, and the junction held 8 bases outside the gene matches. The CDR3 is 14 amino acids. CDR1 is MDHEN and CDR2 is SYDVKM in the germline V gene. CDR3 nucleotide sequence: TGTGCCAGCAGACTGGGACTAGCTCTCCACGAGCAGTACTTC. The encoded protein is CASRLGLALHEQYF.

The chain is built from TRBV11-2 and TRBJ2-1; D is unresolved. Germline lookup yields CDR1 SGHAT and CDR2 FQNNGV. V lost 6 bases and J 3 bases, leaving 9 bases between the germline ends. The CDR3 spans 13 residues. CDR3 in amino acids: CASRFQDYNEQFF. The CDR3 nucleotides are TGTGCCAGCAGATTCCAAGACTACAATGAGCAGTTCTTC.